This TCR beta chain was identified during a study of hypomethylating agent response in myelodysplastic syndrome. Study context: With a mean age of roughly 72 +/- 6.3 years, patients were most commonly cytogenetically diploid. Study results and limitations: Whether shared GLIPH2 clusters recognize novel MDS antigens was not confirmed.

A note on this clone: Antigen unknown.

CDR1 and CDR2 (germline): MNHEY, SMNVEV (reference sequence). Trimming pared 3 bases from V and 0 bases from J, leaving 20 bases between. This CDR3 has 19 amino acids. Each sample had 350 to 450 ng DNA, as two 200 ng replicates, at survey resolution. Profiling relied on immunoSEQ multiplex PCR, and the TCRdb table lists in-frame clones only, not all of them. The repertoire consists of over 6,000 clones, with roughly four fifths occurring once and the leading ten covering around 8.9%. This chain links TRBV27 with TRBJ2-2; D may be TRBD2 (7 bases). This TCR was recovered from a human donor with myelodysplastic syndrome. This specimen was bone marrow, taken before or after starting hypomethylating agent treatment for myelodysplastic syndrome (not recorded which). For the CDR3, the DNA is TGTGCCAGCAGTTTCAGTCGAGGGGAGGGGGGGACGAACACCGGGGAGCTGTTTTTT. Encoded protein: CASSFSRGEGGTNTGELFF.